This TCR beta chain appears in the sequencing data of a study of OX40 agonist ivuxolimab in advanced cancers. CDR1 and CDR2 (germline): SGHTA, FQGNSA. This CDR3 spans 12 amino acids. Trimming took 3 bases from V and 2 from J, leaving 5 bases between them. Sequenced by immunoSEQ multiplex PCR; TCRdb stores in-frame clones only, minus some. The table shows about 18,000 clones, with just over 70% occurring only once. This receptor was obtained from an adult with an advanced solid tumor such as melanoma, head and neck, liver or kidney cancer. Sequenced here: CD4+ or CD8+ T cells sorted from blood, sampled in a trial of the OX40 agonist ivuxolimab. The V call is TRBV7-2, the J call TRBJ2-7; D ambiguous. The CDR3 protein is CASSFVPYEQYF. The CDR3 bases are TGTGCCAGCAGCTTCGTCCCCTACGAGCAGTACTTC.